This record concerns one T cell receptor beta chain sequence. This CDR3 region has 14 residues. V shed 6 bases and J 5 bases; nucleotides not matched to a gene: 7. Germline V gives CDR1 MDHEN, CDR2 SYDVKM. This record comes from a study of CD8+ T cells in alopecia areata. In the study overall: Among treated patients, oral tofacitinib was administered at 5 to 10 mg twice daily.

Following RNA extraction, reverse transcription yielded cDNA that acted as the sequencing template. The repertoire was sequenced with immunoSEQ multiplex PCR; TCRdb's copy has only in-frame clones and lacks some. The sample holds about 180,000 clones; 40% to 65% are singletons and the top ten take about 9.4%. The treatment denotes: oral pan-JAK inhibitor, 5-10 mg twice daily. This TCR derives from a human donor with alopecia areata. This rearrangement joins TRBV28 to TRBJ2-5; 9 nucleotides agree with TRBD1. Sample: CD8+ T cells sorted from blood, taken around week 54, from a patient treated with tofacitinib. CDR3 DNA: TGTGCCAGCAGACCGGACAGGGGATCCGAGACCCAGTACTTC. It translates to CASRPDRGSETQYF.